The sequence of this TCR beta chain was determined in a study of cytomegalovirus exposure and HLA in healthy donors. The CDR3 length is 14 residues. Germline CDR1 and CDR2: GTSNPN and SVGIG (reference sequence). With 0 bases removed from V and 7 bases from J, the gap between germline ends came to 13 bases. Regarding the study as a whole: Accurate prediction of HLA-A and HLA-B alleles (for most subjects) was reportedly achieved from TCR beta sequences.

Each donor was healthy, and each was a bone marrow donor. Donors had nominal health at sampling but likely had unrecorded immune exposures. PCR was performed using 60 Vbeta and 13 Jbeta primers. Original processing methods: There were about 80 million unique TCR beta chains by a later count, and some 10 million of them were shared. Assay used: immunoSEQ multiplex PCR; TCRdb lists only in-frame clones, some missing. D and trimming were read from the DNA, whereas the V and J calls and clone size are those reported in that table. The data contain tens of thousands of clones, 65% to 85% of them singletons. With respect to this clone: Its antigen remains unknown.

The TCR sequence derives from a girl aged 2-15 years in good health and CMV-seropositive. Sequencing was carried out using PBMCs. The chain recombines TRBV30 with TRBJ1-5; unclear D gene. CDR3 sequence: CAWSVTEDWQPQHF. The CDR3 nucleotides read TGTGCCTGGAGTGTAACTGAGGACTGGCAGCCCCAGCATTTT.